Presented here are 12 T cell receptor beta chains from one specimen sequenced in a study of T cell responses to AZD1222 COVID-19 vaccine. Method: immunoSEQ multiplex PCR; TCRdb's copy keeps in-frame clones and lacks some. The sample carries some 60,000 clones, about 83% recorded once. Sequenced here: peripheral blood, sampled 28 days after the second AZD1222 dose. The receptors come from an adult who received the AZD1222 COVID-19 vaccine.

This rearrangement joins TRBV7-8 to TRBJ1-1; possibly TRBD1 for D (5 bases). This CDR3 is 13 amino acids long. Deletions cut 4 bases from V and 2 bases from J, with 8 bases between. CDR1 and CDR2 (germline): SGHVS, FQNEAQ. CDR3 nucleotides: TGTGCCAGCAGCTCGACAGTAAACACTGAAGCTTTCTTT. Protein product: CASSSTVNTEAFF.

This rearrangement joins TRBV10-3 to TRBJ1-1; D is unresolved. The CDR3 is made up of 13 amino acids. Per the germline V gene, CDR1 is ENHRY and CDR2 is SYGVKD. V was trimmed by 4 bases and J by 2 bases, leaving 8 bases between them. CDR3 loop: CAISAKGNTEAFF. CDR3 DNA sequence: TGTGCCATCAGTGCAAAGGGTAACACTGAAGCTTTCTTT.

This sequence joins TRBV19 and TRBJ2-1; D might be TRBD1 or TRBD2, each matching 5 bases. The V gene lost 4 bases and the J gene lost 7 bases, with 17 bases spanning the gap. Per germline, CDR1 LNHDA and CDR2 SQIVND (reference sequence). The CDR3 has 15 amino acids. CDR3 region: CASSKNRDPLNEQFF. The DNA of the CDR3 is TGTGCCAGTAGTAAGAACCGGGACCCCTTAAATGAGCAGTTCTTC.

The chain links TRBV29-1 to TRBJ2-2, with 12 nucleotides matching TRBD2. Trimming cost V 7 bases and J 5 bases; bases outside gene matches: 5. The CDR3 is made up of 14 amino acids. Per the germline V gene, CDR1 is SQVTM and CDR2 is ANQGSEA. CDR3: CSGLAGGRTGELFF. CDR3 sequence (DNA): TGCAGCGGCCTAGCGGGGGGGCGGACCGGGGAGCTGTTTTTT.

V usage is TRBV30 and J usage is TRBJ1-1; D gene ambiguous. CDR1 and CDR2 (germline): GTSNPN, SVGIG (reference sequence). The CDR3 consists of 13 residues. V was shortened by 0 bases and J by 1 base, with 6 bases between the two germline ends. CDR3 residues: CAWSVAENTEAFF. The CDR3 DNA reads TGTGCCTGGAGTGTGGCAGAGAACACTGAAGCTTTCTTT. Variable domain in full (rest from reference TRBV30 and TRBJ1-1): SQTIHQWPATLVQPVGSPLSLECTVEGTSNPNLYWYRQAAGRGLQLLFYSVGIGQISSEVPQNLSASRPQDRQFILSSKKLLLSDSGFYLCAWSVAENTEAFFGQGTRLTVV.

The gene calls are TRBV19 and TRBJ2-5; D tentatively reads TRBD1 or TRBD2 (6 bases each). Looked up from germline, CDR1 is LNHDA and CDR2 is SQIVND (reference sequence). Trimming shortened V by 5 bases and J by 4 bases, and 17 bases separated the two germline ends. CDR3 length: 15 amino acids. In nucleotides, the CDR3 is TGTGCCAGTAGTTCCCCGGGGGCCCTCCGAGAGACCCAGTACTTC. This translates into CASSSPGALRETQYF.

V usage is TRBV11-2 and J usage is TRBJ2-2; D is perhaps TRBD2 (6 bases). Germline values: CDR1 SGHAT, CDR2 FQNNGV. The CDR3 covers 14 residues. Trimming stripped 6 bases from V and 8 bases from J, with 16 bases between. The CDR3 coding sequence is TGTGCCAGCAGTACCGGGACTTATCGTGGGGAGCTGTTTTTT. Amino acids: CASSTGTYRGELFF.

Only a few counts were recorded for this clone. The chain joins TRBV2 to TRBJ1-1, with 8 bases fitting TRBD1. V dropped 6 bases and J dropped 4; count of bases not matched to a gene: 7. The germline CDR1 and CDR2 sequences are SNHLY and FYNNEI. The CDR3 sequence is 14 residues long. The CDR3 reads CASRQGQVGTEAFF. The CDR3 region has the DNA TGTGCCAGCAGGCAGGGACAGGTGGGCACTGAAGCTTTCTTT.

The J gene is TRBJ2-2, the V gene TRBV10-1; either TRBD1 or TRBD2 may supply D (5 bases each). The CDR3 runs 14 residues. Trimming cost V 4 bases and J 3 bases, with 9 bases left between them. Germline V lookup: CDR1 WNHNN, CDR2 SYGVQD (reference sequence). The CDR3 DNA reads TGCGCCAGCAGTGTGGGGACGGACACCGGGGAGCTGTTTTTT. Its protein product is CASSVGTDTGELFF.

The J gene is TRBJ2-3, the V gene TRBV11-3; D might be TRBD1 or TRBD2, each matching 6 bases. The CDR3 contains 14 residues. V was trimmed by 3 bases and J by 6 bases, leaving 13 bases between them. Germline CDR1 and CDR2: SGHNT and YENEEA. This CDR3 reads CASSLGGLGDTQYF. CDR3 nucleotide sequence: TGTGCCAGCAGCTTGGGGGGCCTCGGGGATACGCAGTATTTT.

The chain employs TRBV6-6 and TRBJ1-5; maybe TRBD1 (6 bases). The CDR3 totals 14 residues. Trimming took off 5 bases at V and 3 bases at J, with 11 bases between the two ends. From germline, CDR1 is MNHNY and CDR2 SVGAGI (reference sequence). In nucleotides, the CDR3 is TGTGCCAGCAGTCGTACAGGGTACAATCAGCCCCAGCATTTT. Its translation is CASSRTGYNQPQHF.

The genes are TRBV10-2 and TRBJ2-2; 9 nucleotides match TRBD1. CDR3 length: 16 residues. The germline V gene has CDR1 WSHSY and CDR2 SAAADI. V dropped 6 bases and J dropped 2; count of bases not matched to a gene: 7. The CDR3 reads CASRGTGTENTGELFF. CDR3 in DNA: TGCGCCAGCAGGGGGACAGGGACCGAAAACACCGGGGAGCTGTTTTTT.